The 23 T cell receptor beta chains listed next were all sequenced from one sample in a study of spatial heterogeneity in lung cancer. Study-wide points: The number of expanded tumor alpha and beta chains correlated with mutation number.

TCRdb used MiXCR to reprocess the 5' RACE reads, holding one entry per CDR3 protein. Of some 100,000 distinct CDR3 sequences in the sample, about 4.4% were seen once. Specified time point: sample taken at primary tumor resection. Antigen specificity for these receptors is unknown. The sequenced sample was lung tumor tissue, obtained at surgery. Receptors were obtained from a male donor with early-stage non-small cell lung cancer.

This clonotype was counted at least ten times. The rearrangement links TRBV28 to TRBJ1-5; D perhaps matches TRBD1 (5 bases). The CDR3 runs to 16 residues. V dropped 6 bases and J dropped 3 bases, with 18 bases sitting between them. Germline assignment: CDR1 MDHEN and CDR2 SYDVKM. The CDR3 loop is CASRRGREGINQPQHF. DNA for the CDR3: TGTGCCAGCAGGAGGGGTCGTGAAGGTATCAATCAGCCCCAGCATTTT.

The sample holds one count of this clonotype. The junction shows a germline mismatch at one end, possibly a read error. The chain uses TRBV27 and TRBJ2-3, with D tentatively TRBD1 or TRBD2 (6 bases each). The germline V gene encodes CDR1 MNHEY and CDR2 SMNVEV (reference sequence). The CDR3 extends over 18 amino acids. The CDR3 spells CASRRTGWGAPSIDTHYF. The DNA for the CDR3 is TGTGCCAGCAGAAGAACAGGGTGGGGGGCCCCTAGCATAGATACGCATTATTTT.

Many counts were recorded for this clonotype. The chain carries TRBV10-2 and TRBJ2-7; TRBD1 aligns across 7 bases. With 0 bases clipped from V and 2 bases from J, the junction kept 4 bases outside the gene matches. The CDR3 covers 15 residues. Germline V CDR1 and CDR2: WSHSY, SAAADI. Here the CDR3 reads CASSESNRGTYEQYF. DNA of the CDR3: TGCGCCAGCAGTGAGTCGAACAGGGGAACCTACGAGCAGTACTTC.

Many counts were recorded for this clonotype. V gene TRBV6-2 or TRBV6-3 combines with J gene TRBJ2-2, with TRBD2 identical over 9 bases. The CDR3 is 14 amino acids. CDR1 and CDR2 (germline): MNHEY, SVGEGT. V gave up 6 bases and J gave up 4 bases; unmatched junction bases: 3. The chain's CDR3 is CASRLAGSTGELFF. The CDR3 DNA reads TGTGCCAGCAGGCTAGCGGGAAGCACCGGGGAGCTGTTTTTT.

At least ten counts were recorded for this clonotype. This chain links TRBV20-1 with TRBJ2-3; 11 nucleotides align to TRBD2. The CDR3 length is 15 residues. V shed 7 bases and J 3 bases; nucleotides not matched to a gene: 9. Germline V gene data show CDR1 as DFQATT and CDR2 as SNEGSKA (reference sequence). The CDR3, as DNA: TGCAGTGTCCCACTAGCGGGAGATCGGACAGATACGCAGTATTTT. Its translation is CSVPLAGDRTDTQYF.

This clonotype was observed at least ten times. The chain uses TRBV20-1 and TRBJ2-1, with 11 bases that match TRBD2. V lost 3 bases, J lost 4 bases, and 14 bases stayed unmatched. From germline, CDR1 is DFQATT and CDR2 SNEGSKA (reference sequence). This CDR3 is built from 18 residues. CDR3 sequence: CSASPIGLLAGEYNEQFF. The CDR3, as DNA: TGCAGTGCTAGTCCAATAGGGCTACTAGCGGGAGAGTACAATGAGCAGTTCTTC.

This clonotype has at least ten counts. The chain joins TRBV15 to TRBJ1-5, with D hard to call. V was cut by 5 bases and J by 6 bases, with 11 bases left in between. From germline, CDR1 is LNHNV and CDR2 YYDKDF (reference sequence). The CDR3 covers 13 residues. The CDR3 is CATSWASSQPQHF. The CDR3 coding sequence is TGTGCCACCAGCTGGGCGAGTTCTCAGCCCCAGCATTTT.

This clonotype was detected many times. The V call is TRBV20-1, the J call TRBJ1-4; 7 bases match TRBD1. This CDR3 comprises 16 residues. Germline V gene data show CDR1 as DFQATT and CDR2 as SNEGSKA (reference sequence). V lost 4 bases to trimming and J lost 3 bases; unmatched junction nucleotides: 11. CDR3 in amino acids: CSATDPTGTANEKLFF. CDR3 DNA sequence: TGCAGTGCTACAGACCCGACCGGGACAGCTAATGAAAAACTGTTTTTT.

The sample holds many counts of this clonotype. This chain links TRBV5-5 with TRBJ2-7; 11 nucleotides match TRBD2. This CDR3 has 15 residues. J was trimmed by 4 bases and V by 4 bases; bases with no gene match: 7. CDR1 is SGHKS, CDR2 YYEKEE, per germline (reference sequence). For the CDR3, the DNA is TGTGCCAGCAGCAAACTAGCGGGAGTTGAGTACGAGCAGTACTTC. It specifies CASSKLAGVEYEQYF.

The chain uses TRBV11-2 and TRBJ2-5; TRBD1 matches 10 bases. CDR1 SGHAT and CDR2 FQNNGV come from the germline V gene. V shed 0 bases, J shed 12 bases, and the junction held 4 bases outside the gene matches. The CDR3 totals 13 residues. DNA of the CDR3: TGTGCCAGCAGCTTAGATCCCGGACAGGGGGAGTACTTC. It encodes CASSLDPGQGEYF.

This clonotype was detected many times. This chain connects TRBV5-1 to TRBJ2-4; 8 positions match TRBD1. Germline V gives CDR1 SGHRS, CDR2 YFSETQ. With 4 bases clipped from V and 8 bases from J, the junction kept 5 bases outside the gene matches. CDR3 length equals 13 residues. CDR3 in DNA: TGCGCCAGCAGCCAGGGGGCAGGGGACATTCAGTACTTC. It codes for CASSQGAGDIQYF. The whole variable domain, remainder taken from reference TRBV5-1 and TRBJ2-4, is KAGVTQTPRYLIKTRGQQVTLSCSPISGHRSVSWYQQTPGQGLQFLFEYFSETQRNKGNFPGRFSGRQFSNSRSEMNVSTLELGDSALYLCASSQGAGDIQYFGAGTRLSVL.

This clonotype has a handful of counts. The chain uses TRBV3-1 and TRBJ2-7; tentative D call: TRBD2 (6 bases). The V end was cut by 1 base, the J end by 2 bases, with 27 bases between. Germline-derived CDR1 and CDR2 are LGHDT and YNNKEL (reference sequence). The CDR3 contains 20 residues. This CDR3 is CASSQGYLAGLRDPAYEQYF. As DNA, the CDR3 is TGTGCCAGCAGCCAAGGGTATCTGGCGGGATTACGTGACCCTGCCTACGAGCAGTACTTC.

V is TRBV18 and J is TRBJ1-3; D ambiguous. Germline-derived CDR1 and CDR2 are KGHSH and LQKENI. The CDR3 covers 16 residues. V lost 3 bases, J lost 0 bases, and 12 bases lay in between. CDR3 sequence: CASSPRGGSSGNTIYF. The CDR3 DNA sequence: TGTGCCAGCTCACCGCGGGGAGGGAGCTCTGGAAACACCATATATTTT. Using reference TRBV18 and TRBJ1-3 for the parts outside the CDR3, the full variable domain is NAGVMQNPRHLVRRRGQEARLRCSPMKGHSHVYWYRQLPEEGLKFMVYLQKENIIDESGMPKERFSAEFPKEGPSILRIQQVVRGDSAAYFCASSPRGGSSGNTIYFGEGSWLTVV.

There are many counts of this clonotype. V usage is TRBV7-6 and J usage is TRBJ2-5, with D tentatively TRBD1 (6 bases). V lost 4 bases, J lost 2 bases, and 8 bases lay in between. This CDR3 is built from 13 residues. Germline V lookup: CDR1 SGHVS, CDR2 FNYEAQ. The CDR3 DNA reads TGTGCCAGCAGCTATGGACAGCAAGAGACCCAGTACTTC. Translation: CASSYGQQETQYF.

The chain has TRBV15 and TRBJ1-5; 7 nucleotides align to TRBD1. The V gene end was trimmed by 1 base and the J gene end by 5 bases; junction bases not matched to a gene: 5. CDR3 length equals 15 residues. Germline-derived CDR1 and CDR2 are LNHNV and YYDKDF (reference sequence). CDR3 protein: CATSRVGGGDQPQHF. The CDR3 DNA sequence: TGTGCCACCAGCAGAGTGGGAGGGGGCGATCAGCCCCAGCATTTT.

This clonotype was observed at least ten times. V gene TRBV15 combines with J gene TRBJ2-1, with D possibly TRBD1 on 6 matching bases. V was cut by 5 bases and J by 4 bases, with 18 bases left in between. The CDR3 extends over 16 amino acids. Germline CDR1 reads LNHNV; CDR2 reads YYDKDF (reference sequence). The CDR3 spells CATSATGNVGYNEQFF. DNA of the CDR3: TGTGCCACCAGCGCAACAGGGAATGTGGGGTACAATGAGCAGTTCTTC.

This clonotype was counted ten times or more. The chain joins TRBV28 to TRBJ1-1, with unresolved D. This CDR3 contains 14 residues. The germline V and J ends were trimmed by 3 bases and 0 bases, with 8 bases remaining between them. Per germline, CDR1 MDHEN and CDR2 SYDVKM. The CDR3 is CASSFWNMNTEAFF. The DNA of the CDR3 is TGTGCCAGCAGTTTTTGGAACATGAACACTGAAGCTTTCTTT.

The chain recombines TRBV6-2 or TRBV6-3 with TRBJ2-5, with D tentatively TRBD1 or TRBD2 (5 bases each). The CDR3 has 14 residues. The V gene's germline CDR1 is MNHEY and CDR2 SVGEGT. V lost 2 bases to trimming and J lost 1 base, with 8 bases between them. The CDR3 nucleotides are TGTGCCAGCAGTTACATAGGGACCCAAGAGACCCAGTACTTC. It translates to CASSYIGTQETQYF.

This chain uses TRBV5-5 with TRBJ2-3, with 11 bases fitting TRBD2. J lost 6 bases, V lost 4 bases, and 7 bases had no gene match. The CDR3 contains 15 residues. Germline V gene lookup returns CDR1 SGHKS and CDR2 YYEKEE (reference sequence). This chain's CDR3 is CASSMGTSGRDTQYF. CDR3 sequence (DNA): TGTGCCAGCAGCATGGGGACTAGCGGACGGGATACGCAGTATTTT. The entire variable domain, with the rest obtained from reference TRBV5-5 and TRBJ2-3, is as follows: DAGVTQSPTHLIKTRGQQVTLRCSPISGHKSVSWYQQVLGQGPQFIFQYYEKEERGRGNFPDRFSARQFPNYSSELNVNALLLGDSALYLCASSMGTSGRDTQYFGPGTRLTVL.

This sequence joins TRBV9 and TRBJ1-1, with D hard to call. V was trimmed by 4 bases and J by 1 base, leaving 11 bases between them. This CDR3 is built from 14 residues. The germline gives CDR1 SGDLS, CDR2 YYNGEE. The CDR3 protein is CASSPDWENTEAFF. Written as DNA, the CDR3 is TGTGCCAGCAGCCCTGATTGGGAGAACACTGAAGCTTTCTTT. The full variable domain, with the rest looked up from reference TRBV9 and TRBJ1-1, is DSGVTQTPKHLITATGQRVTLRCSPRSGDLSVYWYQQSLDQGLQFLIQYYNGEERAKGNILERFSAQQFPDLHSELNLSSLELGDSALYFCASSPDWENTEAFFGQGTRLTVV.

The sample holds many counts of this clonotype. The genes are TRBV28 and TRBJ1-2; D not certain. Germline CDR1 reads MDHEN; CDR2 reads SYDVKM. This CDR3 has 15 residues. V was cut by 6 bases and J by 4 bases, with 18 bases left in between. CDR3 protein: CASSPLSRIGYGYTF. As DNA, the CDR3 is TGTGCCAGCAGCCCCCTTAGCAGAATCGGCTATGGCTACACCTTC.

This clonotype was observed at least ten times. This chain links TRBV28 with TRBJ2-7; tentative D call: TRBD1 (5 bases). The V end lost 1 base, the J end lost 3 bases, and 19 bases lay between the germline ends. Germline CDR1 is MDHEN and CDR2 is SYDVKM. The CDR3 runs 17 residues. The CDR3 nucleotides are TGTGCCAGCAGTTTATACGGTCTGGGGCCCGCCAGCTACGAGCAGTACTTC. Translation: CASSLYGLGPASYEQYF.

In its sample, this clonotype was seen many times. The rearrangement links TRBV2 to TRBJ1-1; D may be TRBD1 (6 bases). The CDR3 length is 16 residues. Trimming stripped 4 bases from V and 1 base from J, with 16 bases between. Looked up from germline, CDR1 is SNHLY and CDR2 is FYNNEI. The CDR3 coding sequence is TGTGCCAGCAGTGCTCACGGTCCCAGGGGGAACACTGAAGCTTTCTTT. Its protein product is CASSAHGPRGNTEAFF.